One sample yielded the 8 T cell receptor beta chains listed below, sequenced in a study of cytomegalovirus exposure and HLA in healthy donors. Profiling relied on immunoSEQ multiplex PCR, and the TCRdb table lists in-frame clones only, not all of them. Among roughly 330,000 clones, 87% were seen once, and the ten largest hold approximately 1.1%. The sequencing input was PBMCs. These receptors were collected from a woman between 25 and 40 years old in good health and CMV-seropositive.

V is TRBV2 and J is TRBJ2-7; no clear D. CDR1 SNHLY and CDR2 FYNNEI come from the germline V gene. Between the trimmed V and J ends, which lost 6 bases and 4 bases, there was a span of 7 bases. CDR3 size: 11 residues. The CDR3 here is CASRREYEQYF. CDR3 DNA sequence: TGTGCCAGCAGACGTGAGTACGAGCAGTACTTC.

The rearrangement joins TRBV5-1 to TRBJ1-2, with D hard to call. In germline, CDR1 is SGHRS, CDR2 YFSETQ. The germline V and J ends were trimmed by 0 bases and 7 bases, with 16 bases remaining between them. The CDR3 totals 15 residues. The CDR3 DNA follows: TGCGCCAGCAGCTTGGGTGGATCCCAGCAGGCTGGCTACACCTTC. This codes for CASSLGGSQQAGYTF.

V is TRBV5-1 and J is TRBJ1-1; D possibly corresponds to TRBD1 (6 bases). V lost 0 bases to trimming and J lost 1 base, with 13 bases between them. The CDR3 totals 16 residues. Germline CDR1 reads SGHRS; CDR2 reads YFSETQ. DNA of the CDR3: TGCGCCAGCAGCTTGGGGCAGACAGGACGGAACACTGAAGCTTTCTTT. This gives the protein CASSLGQTGRNTEAFF.

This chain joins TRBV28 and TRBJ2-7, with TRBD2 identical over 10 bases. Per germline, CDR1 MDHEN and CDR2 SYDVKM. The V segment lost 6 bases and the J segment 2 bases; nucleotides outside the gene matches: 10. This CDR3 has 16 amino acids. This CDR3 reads CASSPQGSGRAYEQYF. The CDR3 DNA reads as TGTGCCAGCAGCCCCCAGGGGAGCGGGAGGGCCTACGAGCAGTACTTC.

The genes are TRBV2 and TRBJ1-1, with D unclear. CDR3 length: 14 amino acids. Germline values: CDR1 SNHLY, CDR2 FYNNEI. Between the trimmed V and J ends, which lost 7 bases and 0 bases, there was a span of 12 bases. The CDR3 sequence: CASNKGGLNTEAFF. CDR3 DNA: TGTGCCAGCAATAAGGGCGGGTTGAACACTGAAGCTTTCTTT.

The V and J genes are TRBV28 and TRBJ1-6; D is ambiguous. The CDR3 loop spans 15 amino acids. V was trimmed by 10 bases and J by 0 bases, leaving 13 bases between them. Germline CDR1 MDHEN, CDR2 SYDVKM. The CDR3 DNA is TGTGCCACGGGCCTGCGGGGCTCCTATAATTCACCCCTCCACTTT. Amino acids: CATGLRGSYNSPLHF.

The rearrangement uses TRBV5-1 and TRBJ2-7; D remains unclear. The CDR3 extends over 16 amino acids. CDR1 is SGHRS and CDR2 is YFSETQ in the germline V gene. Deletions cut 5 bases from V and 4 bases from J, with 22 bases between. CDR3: CASRALPLSSAYEQYF. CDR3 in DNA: TGCGCCAGCAGAGCCCTGCCTCTCTCCTCAGCTTACGAGCAGTACTTC.

The CDR3 sequence is CASSLLQGYYGYTF. CDR3 coding DNA: TGTGCCAGCAGTTTACTACAGGGGTACTATGGCTACACCTTC. The chain joins TRBV28 to TRBJ1-2, with 7 bases matching TRBD1. CDR1 and CDR2 (germline): MDHEN, SYDVKM. J was trimmed by 3 bases and V by 2 bases; bases with no gene match: 3. The CDR3 runs 14 residues.